This TCR beta chain was captured in a study of control samples from healthy donors and cancer patients (dated by TCRdb to about 2020). A word on this clone: Its antigen is unknown. Base quality data are lacking; no much larger clone is found one base away.

CDR1 MRHNA and CDR2 SNTAGT are derived from the germline V gene. The junction shows trimming of 8 bases on V and 7 bases on J, and the gene matches do not reach 14 bases of it. Including cysteine and phenylalanine, the CDR3 has 15 amino acids. Of the read, only the CDR3 DNA is kept; its 45 bases are in frame from base 1. Receptor amplification or capture employed the immunoSEQ multiplex PCR assay. TCRdb obtained this table from immuneACCESS and retained in-frame rearrangements with V and J assigned. These tables miss some clones; where compared with another copy, unresolved V genes account for less than half of the shortfall, and the remainder is unexplained. This sample is represented by over 150,000 clones; just under 95% of them were singletons. The leading ten clones occupy 4.5% to 6% of the sample.

The rearrangement joined TRBV6-4 to TRBJ1-2, with 9 middle bases fitting TRBD1. This clonotype originated in a man between 40 and 49 years old in good health. The source material was blood. The DNA reads TGTGCCAGCGCAGCGCGACAGGGGGGTGGTTCTGGCTACACCTTC. Translated, this gives CASAARQGGGSGYTF.